Below, one TCR beta chain is given with its context. These data belong to a study of PD-1 blockade in classical Hodgkin lymphoma. Time point in this sample: cycle 4 day 1 (C4D1), after more than five weeks of nivolumab. All patients relapsed after autologous stem cell transplantation, and brentuximab vedotin exposure varied. The data were produced by immunoSEQ multiplex PCR, yet TCRdb's version contains in-frame clones alone and is incomplete. The top ten hold 2.9% of the sample, which has over 70,000 clones, about nine tenths seen once. The germline CDR1 and CDR2 sequences are LNHDA and SQIVND (reference sequence). Unmatched junction bases numbered 7, after V lost 7 bases and J lost 4 bases. The CDR3 extends over 15 amino acids.

This specimen was peripheral blood mononuclear cells (PBMCs), taken before the fourth cycle of nivolumab. The chain carries TRBV19 and TRBJ1-5; 10 positions match TRBD1. This clonotype was sampled from a human donor with classical Hodgkin lymphoma. The chain's CDR3 is CASIGGQGLNQPQHF. CDR3 nucleotide sequence: TGTGCCAGTATCGGGGGACAGGGGTTAAATCAGCCCCAGCATTTT.